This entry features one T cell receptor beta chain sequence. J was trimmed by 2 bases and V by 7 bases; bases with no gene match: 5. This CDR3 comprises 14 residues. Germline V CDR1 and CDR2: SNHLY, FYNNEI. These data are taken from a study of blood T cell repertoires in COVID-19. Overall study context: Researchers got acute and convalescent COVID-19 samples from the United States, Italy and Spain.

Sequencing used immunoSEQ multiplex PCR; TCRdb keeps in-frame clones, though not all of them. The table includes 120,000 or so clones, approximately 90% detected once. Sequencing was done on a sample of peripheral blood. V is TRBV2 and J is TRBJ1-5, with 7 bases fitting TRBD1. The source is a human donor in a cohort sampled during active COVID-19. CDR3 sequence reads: CASKTGMGNQPQHF. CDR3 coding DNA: TGTGCCAGCAAGACAGGGATGGGCAATCAGCCCCAGCATTTT.